One and the same sample provided the 3 T cell receptor beta chains below, sequenced in a study of cytomegalovirus exposure and HLA in healthy donors. The PCR used 60 Vbeta and 13 Jbeta primers. TCRdb keeps only in-frame clones here, not all; method: immunoSEQ multiplex PCR. The top ten clones hold 3% to 3.5% of a sample with about 150,000 clones, about 70% of them seen once. The sequencing sample was made of PBMCs. All receptors come from a male donor in good health and CMV-seronegative.

The gene calls are TRBV7-9 and TRBJ2-1; 7 bases are shared with TRBD2. Per the germline V gene, CDR1 is SEHNR and CDR2 is FQNEAQ (reference sequence). J was trimmed by 6 bases and V by 2 bases; bases with no gene match: 10. The CDR3 totals 16 residues. This CDR3 is CASSLSYAGAGNEQFF. The CDR3 DNA reads as TGTGCCAGCAGCTTAAGTTACGCGGGAGCGGGCAATGAGCAGTTCTTC.

The chain joins TRBV7-2 to TRBJ2-1; 9 bases align to TRBD2. This CDR3 region has 16 residues. Germline CDR1 SGHTA, CDR2 FQGNSA. The trim removed 5 bases at V and 5 bases at J, leaving 10 bases unmatched. The CDR3 nucleotides are TGTGCCAGCAGCCTCCGACTGCTAGCGGGAAACAATGAGCAGTTCTTC. Amino acids: CASSLRLLAGNNEQFF.

The rearrangement links TRBV27 to TRBJ1-3, with D uncertain. This CDR3 is built from 13 residues. V was shortened by 4 bases and J by 4 bases, with 8 bases between the two germline ends. Germline assignment: CDR1 MNHEY and CDR2 SMNVEV (reference sequence). The CDR3 loop reads CASSSLIGNTIYF. The CDR3 DNA is TGTGCCAGCAGTTCTCTTATCGGAAACACCATATATTTT.